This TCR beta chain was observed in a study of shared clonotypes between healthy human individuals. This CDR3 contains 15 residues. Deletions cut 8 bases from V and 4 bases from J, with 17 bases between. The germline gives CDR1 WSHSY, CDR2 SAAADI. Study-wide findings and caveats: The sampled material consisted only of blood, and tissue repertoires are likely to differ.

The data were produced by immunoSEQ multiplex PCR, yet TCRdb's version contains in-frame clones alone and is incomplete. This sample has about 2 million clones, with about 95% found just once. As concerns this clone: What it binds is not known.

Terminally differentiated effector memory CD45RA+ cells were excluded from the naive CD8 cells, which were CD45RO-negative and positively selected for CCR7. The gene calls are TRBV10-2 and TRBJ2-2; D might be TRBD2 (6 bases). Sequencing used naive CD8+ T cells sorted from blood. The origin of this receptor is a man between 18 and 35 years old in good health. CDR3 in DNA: TGCGCCAGCTGCCCACCCGGGAGCCCCACCGGGGAGCTGTTTTTT. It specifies CASCPPGSPTGELFF.